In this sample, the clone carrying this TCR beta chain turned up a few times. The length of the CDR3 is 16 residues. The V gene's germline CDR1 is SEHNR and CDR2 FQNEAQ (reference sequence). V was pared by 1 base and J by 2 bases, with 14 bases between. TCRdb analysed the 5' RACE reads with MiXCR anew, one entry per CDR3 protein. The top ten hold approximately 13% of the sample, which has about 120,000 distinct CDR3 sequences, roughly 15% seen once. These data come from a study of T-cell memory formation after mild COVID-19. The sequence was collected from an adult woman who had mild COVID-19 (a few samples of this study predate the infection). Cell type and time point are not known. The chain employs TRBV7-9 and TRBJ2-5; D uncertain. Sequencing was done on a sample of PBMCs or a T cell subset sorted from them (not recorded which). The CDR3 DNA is TGTGCCAGCAGCTTAGGCATCACCCCTGGGCAAGAGACCCAGTACTTC. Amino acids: CASSLGITPGQETQYF.